This TCR beta chain was sequenced for a study of T cells after yellow fever vaccination. TCRdb re-called the 5' RACE reads through MiXCR, storing one row per CDR3 protein. The top ten hold about 16% of the sample, which has some 670,000 distinct CDR3 sequences, 12% seen once. Study-level findings and limits: The booster saw the reappearance of most primary-vaccination clones (about 95% CD4, 88% CD8).

V was pared by 6 bases and J by 4 bases, with 18 bases between. This CDR3 is built from 15 residues. Germline V gene sequence: CDR1 KGHSH, CDR2 LQKENI. With respect to this clonotype: The antigen is undetermined.

The chain is built from TRBV18 and TRBJ1-1; D perhaps matches TRBD1 (5 bases). This sequence originates from a man aged 25 to 40 who received the YFV17D yellow fever vaccine. The specimen comprised PBMCs, sampled on the day of the yellow fever booster vaccination. In DNA form, the CDR3 reads TGTGCCAGCTCGCCAATAGGGGTATCGGGCACTGAAGCTTTCTTT. This gives the protein CASSPIGVSGTEAFF.